Presented here are 6 T cell receptor beta chains from one specimen sequenced in a study of OX40 agonist ivuxolimab in advanced cancers. The library was built by means of the immunoSEQ multiplex PCR assay. Imported from immuneACCESS, the table was reduced by TCRdb to in-frame sequences with V and J called. These copies leave out some clones; in studies compared against another copy, an unresolved V gene accounts for under half, and the cause of the remainder is not known. The sample table holds more than 50,000 clones, of which around 84% were seen once. Under 30% of the sample belongs to the ten largest clones. The material was CD4+ or CD8+ T cells sorted from blood, obtained in a trial of the OX40 agonist ivuxolimab. All receptors come from an adult with an advanced solid tumor such as melanoma, head and neck, liver or kidney cancer.

CDR3: CASSQVAGTEAFF. Here the CDR3 DNA reads TGCGCCAGCAGCCAAGTGGCGGGCACTGAAGCTTTCTTT. The V and J genes are TRBV4-3 and TRBJ1-1, with unresolved D. V shed 1 base and J shed 4 bases, with 7 bases lying between them. CDR1 LGHNA and CDR2 YSLEER come from the germline V gene. There are 13 residues in the CDR3.

The sample holds a few counts of this clone. The chain couples TRBV29-1 to TRBJ1-2, with TRBD1 matching 10 bases. The length of the CDR3 is 12 residues. CDR1 and CDR2 (germline): SQVTM, ANQGSEA. CDR3 nucleotides: TGCATCTCGGGGGACAGGGGTGGAGGCTACACCTTC. Amino acid sequence: CISGDRGGGYTF.

This clone has only a few counts. V gene TRBV4-1 combines with J gene TRBJ1-5; the D gene is possibly TRBD1 (5 bases). The V gene lost 1 base and the J gene lost 9 bases, with 22 bases spanning the gap. The CDR3 covers 17 residues. Germline V CDR1 and CDR2: MGHRA, YSYEKL. CDR3 nucleotide sequence: TGCGCCAGCAGCCAAGTTCTCCGGGGCTCAGTGGGCCGGCCCCAGCATTTT. It yields the protein CASSQVLRGSVGRPQHF.

The sample holds a few counts of this clone. The CDR3 protein is CASRGPPYRQVWGIEQYF. CDR3 nucleotide sequence: TGTGCCAGCAGAGGCCCGCCCTATAGACAGGTCTGGGGGATAGAGCAGTACTTC. The gene calls are TRBV28 and TRBJ2-7, with a weak D call TRBD1 (6 bases). The CDR3 has 18 amino acids. Germline CDR1 and CDR2: MDHEN and SYDVKM. The V gene lost 6 bases and the J gene lost 7 bases, with 31 bases spanning the gap.

The chain carries TRBV19 and TRBJ2-5, with TRBD2 identical over 13 bases. This CDR3 contains 15 residues. CDR1 and CDR2 from the germline V gene are LNHDA and SQIVND (reference sequence). The trim removed 6 bases at V and 1 base at J, leaving 2 bases unmatched. The CDR3 reads CASSRLAGGQETQYF. The CDR3 coding sequence is TGTGCCAGTAGCAGACTAGCGGGGGGCCAAGAGACCCAGTACTTC.

The chain carries TRBV5-1 and TRBJ2-2; D unclear. V lost 2 bases, J lost 7 bases, and 6 bases lay in between. The CDR3 is made up of 12 amino acids. Per germline, CDR1 SGHRS and CDR2 YFSETQ. CDR3 region: CASSFSNGELFF. The DNA for the CDR3 is TGCGCCAGCAGCTTCTCGAACGGGGAGCTGTTTTTT.